Listed below are T cell receptor beta chains from one sample, sequenced in a study of CD8 T cells in Susac syndrome. TCRdb re-derived calls from the immunoSEQ multiplex PCR reads in MiXCR, one entry per CDR3 protein. The sample shows around 190,000 distinct CDR3 sequences, approximately 93% of them seen only once. Sequencing used CD4+ T cells from PBMCs. These receptors came from a human donor in good health. Each CDR3 is given with its conserved first and last residue. A D gene is named only where the DNA matches it firmly. Clone size is stated in some rows and not others, as once, few, many or a class when expanded.

J	D	size	V	DNA	CDR3
TRBJ1-6	TRBD1	.	TRBV2	TGTGCCAGCAGTGATGCCCTTGGGACAGGGACGGGGCCCCTCCACTTT	CASSDALGTGTGPLHF
TRBJ1-6	TRBD1	.	TRBV5-6	TGTGCCAGCAGCGGTGGGACAGGGTCTATTAGATCACCCCTCCACTTT	CASSGGTGSIRSPLHF
TRBJ2-6	.	.	TRBV15	TGTGCCACCAGCAGCGAGGGGCCTGGGGCCAACGTCCTGACTTTC	CATSSEGPGANVLTF
TRBJ2-7	TRBD1	.	TRBV20-1	TGCAGTGCAAACACAGGGACAGGGGGGCGCAACTACGAGCAGTACTTC	CSANTGTGGRNYEQYF
TRBJ2-4	.	once	TRBV12-3/TRBV12-4	TGTGCCAGCTCTCGAGGAGGTTTACAAAACATTCAGTACTTC	CASSRGGLQNIQYF
TRBJ2-1	TRBD1	.	TRBV29-1	TGCAGCGTTCGGACAGGGTACCGAAATGAGCAGTTCTTC	CSVRTGYRNEQFF
TRBJ1-5	TRBD1	.	TRBV20-1	TGCAGTGCTAGGGGACAGTATAGCAATCAGCCCCAGCATTTT	CSARGQYSNQPQHF
TRBJ1-2	.	.	TRBV19	TGTGCCACCGTCGGGAGGGGCTATGGCTACACCTTC	CATVGRGYGYTF
TRBJ2-7	TRBD2	once	TRBV6-6	TGTGCCAGCAGTTTTGGGACTAGCGTTAACTACGAGCAGTACTTC	CASSFGTSVNYEQYF
TRBJ1-4	.	.	TRBV7-9	TGTGCCAGCAGCTTAGCAGGCCAACGAGGCGAAAAACTGTTTTTT	CASSLAGQRGEKLFF
TRBJ2-1	TRBD1	.	TRBV5-1	TGCGCCAGCAGCTTGCGGCAGGGGGCGATCAATGAGCAGTTCTTC	CASSLRQGAINEQFF
TRBJ2-6	.	.	TRBV19	TGTGCCAGTAGTATGCGCACCGTTGGGGCCAACGTCCTGACTTTC	CASSMRTVGANVLTF
TRBJ1-1	.	.	TRBV27	TGTGCCAGCAGTTTATCGCCCCTAGCGTTGGCTGAAGCTTTCTTT	CASSLSPLALAEAFF
TRBJ1-2	.	.	TRBV18	TGTGCCAGCTCACCAGGAGCAGGGGTTAACTATGGCTACACCTTC	CASSPGAGVNYGYTF
TRBJ2-3	.	.	TRBV4-2	TGTGCCAGCAGCCAAGATCCGGGCAGAAAAACAGATACGCAGTATTTT	CASSQDPGRKTDTQYF
TRBJ2-2	.	.	TRBV9	TGTGCCAGCAGCGTAGCAGACGGGGAGCTGTTTTTT	CASSVADGELFF
TRBJ2-2	.	.	TRBV29-1	TGCAGCGTTGTAAAGGGGTCCACCGGGGAGCTGTTTTTT	CSVVKGSTGELFF